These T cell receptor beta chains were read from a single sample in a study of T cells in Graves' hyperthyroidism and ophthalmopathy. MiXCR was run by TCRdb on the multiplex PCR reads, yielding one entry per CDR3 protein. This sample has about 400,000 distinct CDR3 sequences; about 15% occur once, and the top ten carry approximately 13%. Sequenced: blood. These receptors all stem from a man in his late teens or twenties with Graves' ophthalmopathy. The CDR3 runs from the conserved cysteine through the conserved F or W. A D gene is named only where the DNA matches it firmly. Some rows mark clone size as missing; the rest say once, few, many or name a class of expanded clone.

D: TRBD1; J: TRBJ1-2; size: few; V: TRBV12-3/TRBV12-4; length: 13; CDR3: CASSDPTGFGYTF; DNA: TGTGCCAGCAGTGACCCGACAGGGTTCGGCTACACCTTC
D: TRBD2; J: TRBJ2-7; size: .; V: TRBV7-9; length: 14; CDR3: CASSSGTIRYEQYF; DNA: TGTGCTAGCAGCTCCGGGACTATCCGCTACGAGCAGTACTTC
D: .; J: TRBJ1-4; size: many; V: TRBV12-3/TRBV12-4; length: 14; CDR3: CASSFGPGNEKLFF; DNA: TGTGCCAGCAGTTTCGGCCCTGGGAATGAAAAACTGTTTTTT
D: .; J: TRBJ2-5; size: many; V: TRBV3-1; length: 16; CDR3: CASSQGPGNLRGTQYF; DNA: TGTGCCAGCAGCCAGGGCCCGGGGAATCTTAGAGGGACCCAGTACTTC
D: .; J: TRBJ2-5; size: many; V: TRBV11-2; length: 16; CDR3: CASSFDIRGTQETQYF; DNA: TGTGCCAGCAGCTTTGATATACGGGGGACTCAAGAGACCCAGTACTTC
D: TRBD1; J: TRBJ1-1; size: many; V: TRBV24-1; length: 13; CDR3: CATSEFDRGEAFF; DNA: TGTGCCACCAGTGAATTCGACAGGGGCGAAGCTTTCTTT
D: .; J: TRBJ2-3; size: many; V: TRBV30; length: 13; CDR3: CAWNRLSTDTQYF; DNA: TGTGCCTGGAACAGACTGAGCACAGATACGCAGTATTTT
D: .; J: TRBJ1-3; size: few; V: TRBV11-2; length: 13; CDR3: CASSLGGENTIYF; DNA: TGTGCCAGCAGCTTAGGGGGAGAAAACACCATATATTTT
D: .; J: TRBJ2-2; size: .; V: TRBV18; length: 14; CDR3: CASTLRPNTGELFF; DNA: TGTGCCAGCACCCTTAGACCGAACACCGGGGAGCTGTTTTTT
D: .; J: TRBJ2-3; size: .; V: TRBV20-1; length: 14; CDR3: CSATRLGPQDTQYF; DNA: TGCAGTGCTACACGGTTGGGGCCACAAGATACGCAGTATTTT
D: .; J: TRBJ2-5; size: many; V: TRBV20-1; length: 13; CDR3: CSVPGAYQETQYF; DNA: TGCAGTGTCCCAGGGGCGTACCAAGAGACCCAGTACTTC
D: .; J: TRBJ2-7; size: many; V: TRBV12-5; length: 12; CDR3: CATTPGTYEQYF; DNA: TGTGCAACTACCCCCGGTACCTACGAGCAGTACTTC
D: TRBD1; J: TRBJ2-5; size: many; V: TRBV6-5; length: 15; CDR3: CASSYRGQGGETQYF; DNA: TGTGCCAGCAGTTACCGGGGACAGGGAGGAGAGACCCAGTACTTC
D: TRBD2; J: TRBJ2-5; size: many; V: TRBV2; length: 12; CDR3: CACGTSQETQYF; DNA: TGTGCCTGCGGGACTAGCCAAGAGACCCAGTACTTC
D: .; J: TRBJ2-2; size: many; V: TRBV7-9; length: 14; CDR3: CASSPGGQAGELFF; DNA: TGTGCCAGCAGCCCCGGGGGGCAGGCCGGGGAGCTGTTTTTT
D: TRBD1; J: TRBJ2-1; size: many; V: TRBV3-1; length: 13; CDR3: CASKRTGYNEQFF; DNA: TGTGCCAGCAAGCGGACAGGTTACAATGAGCAGTTCTTC
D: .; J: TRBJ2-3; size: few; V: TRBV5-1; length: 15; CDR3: CASSLSFPGTDTQYF; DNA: TGCGCCAGCAGCTTGAGCTTCCCGGGCACAGATACGCAGTATTTT
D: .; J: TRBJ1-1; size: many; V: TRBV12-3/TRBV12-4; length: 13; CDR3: CASTIRTVGQAFF; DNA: TGTGCCAGCACCATCCGGACTGTCGGTCAAGCTTTCTTT
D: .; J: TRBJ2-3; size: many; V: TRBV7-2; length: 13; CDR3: CASSFARLDTQYF; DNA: TGTGCCAGCAGCTTCGCTCGTCTTGATACGCAGTATTTT
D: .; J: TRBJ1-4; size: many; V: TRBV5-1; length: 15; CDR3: CASSSAGADNEKLFF; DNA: TGCGCCAGCAGCTCTGCAGGGGCGGATAATGAAAAACTGTTTTTT
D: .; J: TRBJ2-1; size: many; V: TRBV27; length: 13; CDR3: CASSSGVGNEQFF; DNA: TGTGCCAGCAGTTCAGGGGTGGGCAATGAGCAGTTCTTC
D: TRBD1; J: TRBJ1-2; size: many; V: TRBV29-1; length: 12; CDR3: CSVEGDRNGPTF; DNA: TGCAGCGTTGAAGGGGACAGGAATGGCCCAACCTTC
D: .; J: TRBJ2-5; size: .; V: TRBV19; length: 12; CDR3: CASGIGGETQYF; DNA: TGTGCCTCGGGGATCGGAGGAGAGACCCAGTACTTC
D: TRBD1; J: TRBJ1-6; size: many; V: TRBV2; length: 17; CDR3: CASKPRQGGSYNSPLHF; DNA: TGTGCCAGCAAGCCCCGACAGGGAGGGTCCTATAATTCACCCCTCCACTTT
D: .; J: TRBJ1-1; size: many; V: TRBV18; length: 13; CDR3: CASSLHVNTEAFF; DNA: TGTGCCAGCTCATTACACGTAAACACTGAAGCTTTCTTT
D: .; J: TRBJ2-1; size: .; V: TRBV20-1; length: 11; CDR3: CSARWGVEQFF; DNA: TGCAGTGCTAGATGGGGAGTTGAGCAGTTCTTC
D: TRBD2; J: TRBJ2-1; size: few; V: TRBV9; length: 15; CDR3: CASSSGGGTYNEQFF; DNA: TGTGCCAGCAGCTCCGGGGGGGGGACCTACAATGAGCAGTTCTTC
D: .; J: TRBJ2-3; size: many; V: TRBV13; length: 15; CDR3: CASRRLGRGTDTQYF; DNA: TGTGCCAGCAGAAGACTGGGCCGGGGTACAGATACGCAGTATTTT
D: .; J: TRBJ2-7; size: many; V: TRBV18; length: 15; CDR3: CASSPLGRGAYEQYF; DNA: TGTGCCAGCTCACCGCTCGGCAGGGGAGCCTACGAGCAGTACTTC
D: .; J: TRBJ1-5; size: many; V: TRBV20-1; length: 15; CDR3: CSAIRVLYSNQPQHF; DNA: TGCAGTGCTATTAGGGTCCTGTATAGCAATCAGCCCCAGCATTTT
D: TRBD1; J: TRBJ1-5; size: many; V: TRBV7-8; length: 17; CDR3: CASSADRAIASNQPQHF; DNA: TGTGCCAGCAGCGCGGACAGGGCAATTGCGAGCAATCAGCCCCAGCATTTT
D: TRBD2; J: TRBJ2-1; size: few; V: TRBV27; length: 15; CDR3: CASSFSGGVYNEQFF; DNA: TGTGCCAGCAGTTTTAGCGGGGGGGTTTACAATGAGCAGTTCTTC
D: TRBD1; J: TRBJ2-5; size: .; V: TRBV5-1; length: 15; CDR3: CASSVGQGAQETQYF; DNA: TGCGCCAGCAGCGTGGGACAGGGGGCCCAAGAGACCCAGTACTTC
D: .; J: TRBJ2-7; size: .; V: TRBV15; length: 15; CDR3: CATSRDGPDSYEQYF; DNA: TGTGCCACCAGCAGAGATGGCCCAGACAGCTACGAGCAGTACTTC
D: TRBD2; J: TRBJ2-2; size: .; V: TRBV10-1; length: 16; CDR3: CASTSGGGANTGELFF; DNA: TGCGCCAGCACTAGCGGGGGGGGCGCGAACACCGGGGAGCTGTTTTTT
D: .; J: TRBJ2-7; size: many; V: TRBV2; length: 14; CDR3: CASSEGDGPYEQYF; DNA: TGTGCCAGCAGTGAAGGGGACGGCCCCTACGAGCAGTACTTC
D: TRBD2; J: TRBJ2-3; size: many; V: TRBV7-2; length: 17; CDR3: CASSLRPSGKRADTQYF; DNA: TGTGCCAGCAGCCTTAGACCTAGCGGGAAGAGGGCAGATACGCAGTATTTT
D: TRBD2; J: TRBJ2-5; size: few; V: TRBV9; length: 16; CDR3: CASSVAGLQGGETQYF; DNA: TGTGCCAGCAGCGTCGCGGGCCTGCAGGGAGGGGAGACCCAGTACTTC
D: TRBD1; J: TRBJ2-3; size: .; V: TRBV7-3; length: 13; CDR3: CASSLTGQATQYF; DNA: TGTGCCAGCAGCTTAACAGGACAGGCTACGCAGTATTTT
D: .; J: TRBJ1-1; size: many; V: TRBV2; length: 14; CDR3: CASSGRSWNTEAFF; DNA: TGTGCCAGCAGTGGGCGGAGCTGGAACACTGAAGCTTTCTTT
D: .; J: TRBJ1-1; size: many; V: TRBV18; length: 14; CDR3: CASSPPEVNTEAFF; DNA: TGTGCCAGCTCACCACCGGAGGTGAACACTGAAGCTTTCTTT
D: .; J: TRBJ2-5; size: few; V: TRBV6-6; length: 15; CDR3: CASSYSPGRQETQYF; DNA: TGTGCCAGCAGTTACTCCCCAGGACGGCAAGAGACCCAGTACTTC
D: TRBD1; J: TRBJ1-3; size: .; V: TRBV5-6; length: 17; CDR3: CASSLGQGAFSGNTIYF; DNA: TGTGCCAGCAGCTTAGGACAGGGGGCCTTCTCTGGAAACACCATATATTTT
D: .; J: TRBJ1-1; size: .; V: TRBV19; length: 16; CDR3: CASSSRGAGRDTEAFF; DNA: TGTGCCAGTAGTTCTAGGGGGGCAGGGCGCGACACTGAAGCTTTCTTT
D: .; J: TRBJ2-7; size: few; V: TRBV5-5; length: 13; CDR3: CASSLSGNNEQYF; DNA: TGTGCCAGCAGCTTATCCGGGAACAATGAGCAGTACTTC
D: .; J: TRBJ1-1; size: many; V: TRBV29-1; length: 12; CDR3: CSTRVEGTEAFF; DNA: TGCAGCACCCGAGTAGAAGGGACTGAAGCTTTCTTT
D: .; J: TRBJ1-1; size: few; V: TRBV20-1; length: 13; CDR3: CSARGSWGSEAFF; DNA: TGCAGTGCTAGAGGGTCGTGGGGGAGTGAAGCTTTCTTT
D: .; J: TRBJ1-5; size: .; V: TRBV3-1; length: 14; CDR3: CASSQAQGNEPQHF; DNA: TGTGCCAGCAGCCAAGCTCAGGGGAATGAGCCCCAGCATTTT
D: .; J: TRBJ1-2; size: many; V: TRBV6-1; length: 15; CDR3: CASSEAPVRHYGYTF; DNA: TGTGCCAGCAGTGAAGCCCCGGTGAGGCACTATGGCTACACCTTC
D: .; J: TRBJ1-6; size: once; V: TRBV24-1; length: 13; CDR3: CATHERGNSPLHF; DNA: TGTGCCACCCACGAAAGGGGAAATTCACCCCTCCACTTT
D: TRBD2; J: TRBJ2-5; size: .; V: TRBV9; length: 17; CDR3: CASSGTPGLAGIETQYF; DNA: TGTGCCAGCAGTGGTACTCCGGGACTAGCGGGGATTGAGACCCAGTACTTC
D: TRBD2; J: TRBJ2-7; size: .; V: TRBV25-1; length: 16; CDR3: CASSEGAGSASYEQYF; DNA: TGTGCCAGCAGTGAAGGAGCGGGAAGTGCCTCCTACGAGCAGTACTTC
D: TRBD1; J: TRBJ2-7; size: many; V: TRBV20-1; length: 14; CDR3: CSAREDRGPYEQYF; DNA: TGCAGTGCTAGAGAGGACAGGGGCCCCTACGAGCAGTACTTC
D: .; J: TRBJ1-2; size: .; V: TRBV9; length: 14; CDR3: CASSVDVANYGYTF; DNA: TGTGCCAGCAGCGTAGACGTTGCTAACTATGGCTACACCTTC